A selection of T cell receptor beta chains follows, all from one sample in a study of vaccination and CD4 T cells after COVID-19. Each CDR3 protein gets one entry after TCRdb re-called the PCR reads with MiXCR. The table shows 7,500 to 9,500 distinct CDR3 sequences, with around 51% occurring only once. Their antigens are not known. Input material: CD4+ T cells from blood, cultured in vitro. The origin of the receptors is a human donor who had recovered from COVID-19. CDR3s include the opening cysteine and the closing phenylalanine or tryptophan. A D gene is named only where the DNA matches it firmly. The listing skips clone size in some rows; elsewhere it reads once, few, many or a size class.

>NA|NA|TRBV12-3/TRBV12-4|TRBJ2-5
CASSLSRGYQETQYF
TGTGCCAGCAGTTTATCCCGGGGATACCAAGAGACCCAGTACTTC
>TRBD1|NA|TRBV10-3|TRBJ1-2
CAIMGTDSNYGYTF
TGTGCCATCATGGGGACAGATTCCAACTATGGCTACACCTTC
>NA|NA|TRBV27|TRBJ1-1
CASTTIGVTEAFF
TGTGCCAGCACCACTATAGGGGTTACTGAAGCTTTCTTT
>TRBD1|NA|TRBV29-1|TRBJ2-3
CSVEGGRGLGTDTQYF
TGCAGCGTTGAAGGAGGAAGGGGGCTAGGCACAGATACGCAGTATTTT
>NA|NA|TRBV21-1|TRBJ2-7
CASSKPSPGTSGRGREQYF
TGTGCCAGCAGCAAGCCCTCTCCAGGGACTAGCGGGAGGGGCCGGGAGCAGTACTTC
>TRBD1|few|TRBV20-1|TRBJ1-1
CSALRDRGTEAFF
TGCAGTGCGCTCCGGGACAGGGGCACTGAAGCTTTCTTT
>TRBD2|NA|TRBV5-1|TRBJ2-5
CASSLTSGRGQETQYF
TGCGCCAGCAGCTTAACTAGCGGGAGGGGGCAAGAGACCCAGTACTTC
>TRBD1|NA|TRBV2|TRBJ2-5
CATTGTGETQYF
TGTGCCACCACCGGGACAGGGGAGACCCAGTACTTC
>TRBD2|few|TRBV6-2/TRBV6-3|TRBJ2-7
CASSRHPGLAGAYEQYF
TGTGCCAGCAGTCGACACCCGGGACTAGCGGGAGCCTACGAGCAGTACTTC
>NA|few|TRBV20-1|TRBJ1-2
CSARATGNDYGYTF
TGCAGTGCTAGGGCGACGGGGAATGACTATGGCTACACCTTC
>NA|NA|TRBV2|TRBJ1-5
CASRAKREESGTQPQHF
TGTGCCAGCAGGGCCAAGAGGGAAGAATCGGGGACTCAGCCCCAGCATTTT
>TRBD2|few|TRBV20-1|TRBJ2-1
CSAISGTNNNEQFF
TGCAGTGCCATCTCCGGGACTAACAACAATGAGCAGTTCTTC
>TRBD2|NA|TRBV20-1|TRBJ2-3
CSARTSGADTQYF
TGCAGTGCAAGGACTAGCGGGGCAGATACGCAGTATTTT
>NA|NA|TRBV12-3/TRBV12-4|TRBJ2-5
CASSWNRQETQYF
TGTGCCAGCAGTTGGAACCGCCAAGAGACCCAGTACTTC
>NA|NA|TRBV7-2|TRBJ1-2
CASSYTAGVTNYGYTF
TGTGCCAGCAGCTATACAGCAGGGGTGACCAACTATGGCTACACCTTC
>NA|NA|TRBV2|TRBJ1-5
CASSENSNQPQHF
TGTGCCAGCAGTGAAAATAGCAATCAGCCCCAGCATTTT
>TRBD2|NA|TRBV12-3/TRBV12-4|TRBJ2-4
CASSTTSAHIQYF
TGTGCCAGCAGCACAACTAGCGCACACATTCAGTACTTC
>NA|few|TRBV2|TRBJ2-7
CASSEGPVPVYEQYF
TGTGCCAGCAGTGAAGGACCTGTCCCGGTCTACGAGCAGTACTTC
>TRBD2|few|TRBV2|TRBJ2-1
CASRRSGRGSYNEQFF
TGTGCCAGCAGGAGAAGCGGGAGGGGGAGTTACAATGAGCAGTTCTTC
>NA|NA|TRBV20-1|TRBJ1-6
CSARVLARQSAYNSPLHF
TGCAGTGCTAGAGTTCTTGCCCGACAGAGCGCCTATAATTCACCCCTCCACTTT
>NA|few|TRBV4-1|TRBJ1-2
CASSPLGPGGGYTF
TGCGCCAGCAGCCCCTTAGGCCCAGGCGGTGGCTACACCTTC
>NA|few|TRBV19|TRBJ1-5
CASSIDRAQPQHF
TGTGCCAGTAGTATAGATCGGGCCCAGCCCCAGCATTTT
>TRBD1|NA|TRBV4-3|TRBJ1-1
CASSHPDRATEAFF
TGCGCCAGCAGCCACCCGGACAGGGCCACTGAAGCTTTCTTT
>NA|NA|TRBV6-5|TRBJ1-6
CASSYSGRAYNSPLHF
TGTGCCAGCAGTTACTCGGGCAGGGCCTATAATTCACCCCTCCACTTT
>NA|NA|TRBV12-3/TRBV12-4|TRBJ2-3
CASSSSRTGSRTQYF
TGTGCCAGCAGTTCTAGCAGAACGGGGTCACGTACGCAGTATTTT
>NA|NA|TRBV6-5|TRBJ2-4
CASSYQEAAKNIQYF
TGTGCCAGCAGTTACCAGGAAGCAGCCAAAAACATTCAGTACTTC
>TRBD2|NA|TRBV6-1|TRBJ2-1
CASSRPGSSGSLEQFF
TGTGCCAGCAGTCGCCCCGGTAGTAGCGGGAGCTTAGAGCAGTTCTTC
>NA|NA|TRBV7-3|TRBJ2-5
CASSRGPGETQYF
TGTGCCAGCAGCCGAGGCCCCGGGGAGACCCAGTACTTC
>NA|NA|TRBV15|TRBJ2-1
CATSELRGSGNEQFF
TGTGCCACCAGCGAACTGAGGGGCTCGGGCAATGAGCAGTTCTTC
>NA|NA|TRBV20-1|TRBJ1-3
CSAPRSSSGNTIYF
TGCAGTGCCCCCCGGTCGAGCTCTGGAAACACCATATATTTT
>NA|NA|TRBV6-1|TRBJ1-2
CASSEDRGRGNGYTF
TGTGCCAGCAGTGAAGATAGGGGCAGGGGAAATGGCTACACCTTC
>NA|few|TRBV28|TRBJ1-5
CASSLYSGSGQPQHF
TGTGCCAGCAGTTTATATTCAGGGTCAGGACAGCCCCAGCATTTT
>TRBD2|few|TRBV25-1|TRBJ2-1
CASTPGTSYNEQFF
TGTGCCAGCACCCCCGGGACTAGCTACAATGAGCAGTTCTTC
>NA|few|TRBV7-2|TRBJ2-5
CASSWKSRGVETQYF
TGTGCCAGCAGCTGGAAGTCGCGGGGAGTGGAGACCCAGTACTTC
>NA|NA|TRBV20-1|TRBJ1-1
CGGERGTEAFF
TGCGGAGGGGAAAGAGGCACTGAAGCTTTCTTT
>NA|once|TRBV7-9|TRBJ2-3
CASSSLARGATTDTQYF
TGTGCCAGCAGCTCCCTCGCCCGGGGGGCCACCACAGATACGCAGTATTTT
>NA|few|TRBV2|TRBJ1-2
CASSHGQLGYTF
TGTGCCAGCAGCCACGGACAGCTCGGCTACACCTTC
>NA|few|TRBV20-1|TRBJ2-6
CSARDRGLAVFGANVLTF
TGCAGTGCTAGAGATCGGGGGTTAGCGGTTTTTGGGGCCAACGTCCTGACTTTC